This T cell receptor beta chain was sequenced in a study of shared clonotypes between healthy human individuals (dated by TCRdb to the early 2020s). General notes on the study: Two women and a few men aged 18 to 49 years were included in the cohort. Per donor, leukapheresis produced somewhere between about 0.9 and 10 billion PBMCs. Blood TCR repertoires of 5 or 6 healthy adults were deeply sequenced to estimate repertoire size and the extent of clonotype sharing between individuals. To increase sequencing depth and limit assay-specific biases, different laboratories used diverse techniques to prepare libraries and sequence TCR repertoires. For each donor, three plates each were used for CD4 naive and CD4 memory, two plates were used for CD8 naive, and one plate was used for CD8 memory.

As to this clone: The antigen it recognizes is unknown. Per-base qualities were not stored, and no clone one base away is much larger.

Donors were healthy HIV-negative adults with no recently reported acute infections or vaccinations. Every donor was a Caucasian adult residing in Nashville, Tennessee, USA. CD4+ T cells were enriched by magnetic negative selection, after which naive cells were positively selected on CD45RA and the negative fraction was taken as the memory subset. Blood was collected by leukapheresis, and PBMCs were isolated by Ficoll-Histopaque density gradient centrifugation and then cryopreserved in liquid nitrogen vapor phase. Analytical flow cytometry was used to check the purity and quantity of every magnetically sorted T cell population. From each sorted fraction, genomic DNA was isolated and quantified by UV absorbance on a Nanodrop 2000c. Using the deep immunoSEQ assay, TCR CDR3 regions were amplified from genomic DNA by multiplex PCR. For each cell subset, the extracted genomic DNA was distributed evenly across all wells of several immunoSEQ 96-well plates, and each plate served as one replicate. Each replicate PCR for sorted subsets received about 210 ng genomic DNA, equal to about 30,000 T cell genomes. Purified libraries were measured with a Qubit 3.0 fluorometer, size-checked on a Bioanalyzer 2100, and measured again with the KAPA Library Quantification kit. Every immunoSEQ 96-well plate was sequenced on a separate single-read 150-cycle Illumina NextSeq 550 flow cell. Under the source paper's analysis protocol: Because only junctional sequences without quality scores were contained in the immunoSEQ output, filtering matching that applied to full-length reads could not be performed. To assign V/J genes and CDR3, sequences were annotated using PyIR, a Python wrapper for IgBLAST v1.9, with IMGT germline references. Reads were removed for weak V/J assignments (E-value above 1e-6), missing CDR3, stop codons, out-of-frame junctions, or ambiguous translated residues. V3J clonotypes were defined as sequences sharing an identical inferred V gene, J gene, and CDR3 amino acid sequence. To compute the percentage overlap between repertoires, the number of shared unique clonotypes was divided by the size of the smaller repertoire. Richness of each repertoire was evaluated using RTK rarefaction, the Chao1 estimator, and Recon v2.1 estimates of unobserved clonotypes. Generation probabilities were computed with OLGA for all TCRbeta clonotypes obtained by the gDNA method from a handful of donors. TCRdb stores this immuneACCESS table with in-frame sequences only. Part of the clones is absent; in the studies checked, under half of the shortfall reflects unresolved V genes, and no reason is known for the rest. That table gives V, J and clone size, and the DNA gave D and trimming. Here the sample has about a million clones; 60% to 80% occur a single time. 0.89% of the sample rests with the top ten.

The investigation overall reported the following: The genetic and exposure-history diversity represented was limited by the small number of donors. Estimated clonotype richness was generally larger for naive than for memory subsets. Compared with non-shared clonotypes, clonotypes shared by all four sorted-subset donors had higher generation probabilities. Approximately 5% of naive CD4, approximately 3.7% of naive CD8, 2.3% of memory CD4, and more than 0.35% of memory CD8 clonotypes were shared across a few donors. Pairwise subsampling indicated that sequencing depth was expected to affect the degree of clonotype sharing among donors. Only blood was sampled, and tissue TCR repertoires likely differ from those in blood. Incomplete sequencing was indicated by rarefaction of sorted-subset datasets, despite the large sequencing depth.

The source is a man younger than 35 in good health. Some clones in this sample may be carry-over from other donors' samples. The sample taken for sequencing was memory CD4+ T cells from PBMCs. Sample cell subset or site, as interpreted from the label and publication: CD45RA-negative fraction.

The CDR3 region has the sequence CASSLWSVLDEQYF. The nucleotide sequence is TGTGCCAGCAGCTTGTGGTCCGTGTTGGACGAGCAGTACTTC. The chain joins TRBV5-4 to TRBJ2-7, with no confident D gene call. Reading the germline V gene (reference sequence) gives CDR1 SGHNT and CDR2 YYREEE. V was cut back by 1 base and J by 5 bases, leaving a gap of 13 bases between them. CDR3 length: 14 amino acids, cysteine to phenylalanine. Only the CDR3 region is kept as DNA, spanning 42 bases read in frame from base 1.